One T cell receptor beta chain is described in this entry. Its antigen is undetermined. This record belongs to a study of OX40 agonist ivuxolimab in advanced cancers. Looking at the study overall: Cohort: roughly 79% men, mean age about 60, aged roughly 20 to 79. There were three patients with partial responses, one having hepatocellular carcinoma and two cutaneous melanoma. General study findings and limits: The study found that CD8+ T cells averaged more expanded clones than CD4+. Clonal expansion by week 6 occurred in CD4+ and CD8+ blood T cells (at 0.1 to 3.0 mg/kg).

Germline values: CDR1 MNHEY, CDR2 SMNVEV (reference sequence). The length of the CDR3 is 16 residues. Trimming removed 2 bases from V and 3 bases from J, with 13 bases in between. The data were produced by immunoSEQ multiplex PCR, yet TCRdb's version contains in-frame clones alone and is incomplete. The sample has over 15,000 clones; over 70% are singletons. The gene calls are TRBV27 and TRBJ1-4; the D gene is possibly TRBD1 (6 bases). This receptor was obtained from an adult with an advanced solid tumor such as melanoma, head and neck, liver or kidney cancer. Material: CD4+ or CD8+ T cells sorted from blood, obtained in a trial of the OX40 agonist ivuxolimab. The CDR3 nucleotides are TGTGCCAGCAGTTTAGAGGCAGGGGTGCCTAATGAAAAACTGTTTTTT. Encoded protein: CASSLEAGVPNEKLFF.